These 28 T cell receptor beta chains originate from one sample sequenced in a study of shared clonotypes between healthy human individuals. TCRdb's table, derived via immunoSEQ multiplex PCR, lists solely in-frame clones and lacks some. The repertoire consists of about a million clones, with approximately 77% occurring once and the leading ten covering 0.85% to 1%. Sequenced material: memory CD4+ T cells from PBMCs. Subset given: CD45RA-negative fraction. The source is a man aged 18 to 30 in good health. Some clones in this sample may be carry-over from other donors' samples.

This clone has only one observation. The V gene is TRBV6-5, the J gene TRBJ2-3, with TRBD1 identical over 8 bases. CDR3 length: 15 residues. Germline V gene data show CDR1 as MNHEY and CDR2 as SVGAGI. Trimming cost V 5 bases and J 4 bases; bases outside gene matches: 8. Written as DNA, the CDR3 is TGTGCCAGCAGTCAGACAGGGGCCGGGGCAGATACGCAGTATTTT. It codes for CASSQTGAGADTQYF.

The chain uses TRBV28 and TRBJ2-7; D is possibly TRBD2 (6 bases). Germline lookup yields CDR1 MDHEN and CDR2 SYDVKM. The CDR3 contains 14 residues. Trimming took off 3 bases at V and 5 bases at J, with 14 bases between the two ends. CDR3 in amino acids: CASSLAGTVDEQYF. In DNA, the CDR3 is TGTGCCAGCAGTTTGGCCGGGACTGTCGACGAGCAGTACTTC.

This chain connects TRBV7-9 to TRBJ2-1, with D unclear. Germline V CDR1 and CDR2: SEHNR, FQNEAQ (reference sequence). Trimming removed 2 bases from V and 6 bases from J, with 5 bases in between. CDR3 length: 12 residues. The CDR3 reads CASSLTPNEQFF. Written as DNA, the CDR3 is TGTGCCAGCAGCTTAACCCCCAATGAGCAGTTCTTC.

The CDR3 DNA sequence: TGTGCCAGCAGCTTAGCAGAGAGCTCCTACAATGAGCAGTTCTTC. Amino acid sequence: CASSLAESSYNEQFF. The chain couples TRBV7-9 to TRBJ2-1; D is uncertain. There are 15 residues in the CDR3. The V gene lost 0 bases and the J gene lost 0 bases, with 6 bases spanning the gap. Germline V CDR1 and CDR2: SEHNR, FQNEAQ (reference sequence).

The J gene is TRBJ1-5, the V gene TRBV5-1, with 8 bases matching TRBD1. V shed 5 bases, J shed 3 bases, and the junction held 13 bases outside the gene matches. The CDR3 length is 17 residues. CDR1 and CDR2 (germline): SGHRS, YFSETQ. CDR3 region: CASSSGTGALHNQPQHF. For the CDR3, the DNA is TGCGCCAGCAGTTCCGGGACAGGCGCACTTCACAATCAGCCCCAGCATTTT. Combining the CDR3 with reference TRBV5-1 and TRBJ1-5 gives the whole variable domain KAGVTQTPRYLIKTRGQQVTLSCSPISGHRSVSWYQQTPGQGLQFLFEYFSETQRNKGNFPGRFSGRQFSNSRSEMNVSTLELGDSALYLCASSSGTGALHNQPQHFGDGTRLSIL.

The rearrangement joins TRBV6-1 to TRBJ2-5; tentatively, D is TRBD1 or TRBD2 (5 bases each). Germline CDR1 is MNHNS and CDR2 is SASEGT. The CDR3 contains 15 residues. Trimming took off 5 bases at V and 3 bases at J, with 16 bases between the two ends. The CDR3 DNA reads TGTGCCAGCAGTCGCCGGGGCGCTCCTAAAGAGACCCAGTACTTC. The encoded protein is CASSRRGAPKETQYF.

The chain uses TRBV10-3 and TRBJ1-5; the D gene is possibly TRBD1 (5 bases). CDR1 and CDR2 (germline): ENHRY, SYGVKD. V gave up 3 bases and J gave up 1 base, with 10 bases separating them. CDR3 length: 15 residues. CDR3: CAISDMGGSNQPQHF. In DNA, the CDR3 is TGTGCCATCAGTGACATGGGGGGGAGCAATCAGCCCCAGCATTTT.

This clone was detected many times. V is TRBV5-1 and J is TRBJ2-1, with D perhaps TRBD2 (5 bases). This CDR3 contains 15 residues. Per germline, CDR1 SGHRS and CDR2 YFSETQ. With 0 bases removed from V and 5 bases from J, the gap between germline ends came to 12 bases. In DNA form, the CDR3 reads TGCGCCAGCAGCTTGGAGGAGGCCCTTAACAATGAGCAGTTCTTC. Its translation is CASSLEEALNNEQFF.

J is TRBJ2-3 and V is TRBV5-6; 8 bases are shared with TRBD2. With V trimmed by 4 bases and J by 3 bases, 16 bases remained unmatched. CDR1 and CDR2 (germline): SGHDT, YYEEEE. This CDR3 is 18 amino acids long. CDR3 in amino acids: CASSNGPPGGVGTDTQYF. CDR3 in DNA: TGTGCCAGCAGCAACGGGCCTCCCGGGGGGGTAGGGACAGATACGCAGTATTTT.

About this clone: Other DNA sequences in this sample translate to the same CDR3. The J gene is TRBJ2-2, the V gene TRBV5-4; TRBD1 matches at 9 bases. CDR3 length: 15 amino acids. In germline, CDR1 is SGHNT, CDR2 YYREEE (reference sequence). After removal of 4 bases from V and 4 bases from J, the junction contained 5 bases not matched to a gene. The CDR3 sequence: CASSLGQGGTGELFF. The CDR3 nucleotides are TGTGCCAGCAGCCTGGGACAGGGCGGCACCGGGGAGCTGTTTTTT.

The rearrangement links TRBV4-2 to TRBJ2-2; D possibly corresponds to TRBD1 (5 bases). Trimming stripped 0 bases from V and 2 bases from J, with 10 bases between. Germline V gene lookup returns CDR1 LGHNA and CDR2 YNFKEQ. The CDR3 is 16 amino acids. The CDR3, as DNA: TGTGCCAGCAGCCAAGACTTGGACATCAACACCGGGGAGCTGTTTTTT. Protein product: CASSQDLDINTGELFF.

The rearrangement uses TRBV20-1 and TRBJ2-3; D is uncertain. CDR1 is DFQATT and CDR2 is SNEGSKA in the germline V gene (reference sequence). The CDR3 runs to 11 residues. Trimming took 6 bases from V and 7 from J, leaving 11 bases between them. CDR3 sequence reads: CSARLSNTQYF. CDR3 bases: TGCAGTGCACGTCTAAGTAATACGCAGTATTTT.

This clone was found a few times. This chain uses TRBV2 with TRBJ1-4; TRBD1 might be the D (5 bases). CDR1 is SNHLY and CDR2 is FYNNEI in the germline V gene. V was clipped by 5 bases and J by 10 bases, with 11 bases between them. This CDR3 has 12 amino acids. CDR3 residues: CASSRDGGKLFF. The CDR3 DNA reads TGTGCCAGCAGTCGGGACGGAGGAAAACTGTTTTTT.

The gene calls are TRBV7-3 and TRBJ2-6, with unresolved D. CDR1 SGHTA and CDR2 FQGTGA come from the germline V gene. There are 16 residues in the CDR3. Between the trimmed V and J ends, which lost 5 bases and 2 bases, there was a span of 13 bases. Written as DNA, the CDR3 is TGTGCCAGCAGCCGTGAATCGACCACTGGGGCCAACGTCCTGACTTTC. As protein: CASSRESTTGANVLTF. The variable domain in full, with the rest retrieved from reference TRBV7-3 and TRBJ2-6, is GAGVSQTPSNKVTEKGKYVELRCDPISGHTALYWYRQSLGQGPEFLIYFQGTGAADDSGLPNDRFFAVRPEGSVSTLKIQRTERGDSAVYLCASSRESTTGANVLTFGAGSRLTVL.

The J gene is TRBJ2-7, the V gene TRBV19, with TRBD2 identical over 8 bases. The CDR3 covers 15 residues. The germline CDR1 and CDR2 sequences are LNHDA and SQIVND (reference sequence). Trimming removed 4 bases from V and 2 bases from J; junction bases left unmatched: 7. CDR3 amino acids: CASSRAGGSPYEQYF. The CDR3 coding sequence is TGTGCCAGTAGTAGGGCGGGAGGATCTCCCTACGAGCAGTACTTC.

V usage is TRBV10-3 and J usage is TRBJ2-7; 10 bases are a match to TRBD2. V lost 7 bases and J lost 0; bases outside the gene matches: 18. Germline CDR1 reads ENHRY; CDR2 reads SYGVKD. The CDR3 consists of 19 residues. CDR3 in amino acids: CAITQKREGPRVPSYEQYF. In DNA form, the CDR3 reads TGTGCCATCACCCAGAAGCGGGAGGGCCCAAGGGTCCCCTCCTACGAGCAGTACTTC.

V gene TRBV10-1 combines with J gene TRBJ2-7, with D possibly TRBD1 on 5 matching bases. The V and J ends lost 2 bases and 2 bases respectively, with 10 bases between them. Germline V gene lookup returns CDR1 WNHNN and CDR2 SYGVQD (reference sequence). The CDR3 is 14 residues long. CDR3: CASSEDRATYEQYF. DNA of the CDR3: TGCGCCAGCAGTGAGGACAGAGCAACCTACGAGCAGTACTTC.

Remarks on this clone: At one end, the junction sequence differs from germline, possibly due to a read error. The V and J genes are TRBV19 and TRBJ1-2, with D unclear. The CDR3 loop spans 17 amino acids. CDR1 and CDR2 (germline): LNHDA, SQIVND (reference sequence). The CDR3: CASSISVAWLANYSYTF. CDR3 nucleotide sequence: TGTGCCAGTAGTATTTCGGTGGCATGGTTAGCTAACTATAGCTACACCTTC.

The chain joins TRBV6-6 to TRBJ1-1; no clear D gene. Germline lookup yields CDR1 MNHNY and CDR2 SVGAGI (reference sequence). V shed 2 bases and J shed 4 bases, with 11 bases lying between them. The CDR3 sequence is 14 residues long. Here the CDR3 reads CASSYGEASTEAFF. For the CDR3, the DNA is TGTGCCAGCAGTTACGGGGAGGCGAGCACTGAAGCTTTCTTT.

This chain links TRBV20-1 with TRBJ2-1; D gene uncertain. V lost 5 bases and J 4 bases, leaving 6 bases between the germline ends. Germline values: CDR1 DFQATT, CDR2 SNEGSKA (reference sequence). The CDR3 runs 11 residues. The CDR3 DNA reads TGCAGTGCTGCGTATTACAATGAGCAGTTCTTC. Protein: CSAAYYNEQFF.

V gene TRBV6-5 combines with J gene TRBJ2-3; 11 bases align to TRBD2. Per germline, CDR1 MNHEY and CDR2 SVGAGI. The CDR3 runs 15 residues. The trim removed 6 bases at V and 0 bases at J, leaving 2 bases unmatched. The CDR3 DNA reads TGTGCCAGCAGGAGGACTAGCGGGAGCACAGATACGCAGTATTTT. Translating it yields CASRRTSGSTDTQYF.

The genes are TRBV5-6 and TRBJ2-1; the D gene is possibly TRBD2 (5 bases). Germline V lookup: CDR1 SGHDT, CDR2 YYEEEE. This CDR3 spans 16 amino acids. Trimming pared 2 bases from V and 8 bases from J, leaving 20 bases between. The chain's CDR3 is CASSFLARGGLDEQFF. The CDR3 coding sequence is TGTGCCAGCAGCTTTCTCGCGCGAGGAGGTTTGGATGAGCAGTTCTTC.

The V gene is TRBV6-4, the J gene TRBJ2-5; no clear D. There are 14 residues in the CDR3. The V end lost 6 bases, the J end lost 5 bases, and 16 bases lay between the germline ends. Looked up from germline, CDR1 is MRHNA and CDR2 is SNTAGT. The CDR3 loop reads CASRLTPAAETQYF. The CDR3 DNA reads as TGTGCCAGCAGATTGACTCCGGCAGCGGAGACCCAGTACTTC.

The CDR3 is CASSTGGDEQYF. The DNA of the CDR3 is TGTGCCAGCAGCACGGGAGGCGACGAGCAGTACTTC. This chain connects TRBV7-2 to TRBJ2-7, with TRBD2 identical over 7 bases. Per the germline V gene, CDR1 is SGHTA and CDR2 is FQGNSA. Trimming at V came to 5 bases and at J to 5 bases, leaving 3 bases not matched to a gene. The CDR3 contains 12 residues.

The sample holds a few counts of this clone. This chain joins TRBV30 and TRBJ2-2, with a weak D call TRBD1 (6 bases). Trimming shortened V by 3 bases and J by 4 bases, and 18 bases separated the two germline ends. Germline values: CDR1 GTSNPN, CDR2 SVGIG (reference sequence). The CDR3 covers 16 residues. The CDR3 nucleotides are TGTGCCTGGAGCTCTGGGGACAACAGCGGCACCGGGGAGCTGTTTTTT. Its translation: CAWSSGDNSGTGELFF.

This chain joins TRBV9 and TRBJ2-3; 11 nucleotides align to TRBD2. Losses at the gene ends were 4 bases for V and 6 bases for J; bases not matched to a gene: 10. Per the germline V gene, CDR1 is SGDLS and CDR2 is YYNGEE. The CDR3 runs 16 residues. The CDR3 loop reads CASSIGASGRLDTQYF. The CDR3 DNA is TGTGCCAGCAGCATCGGAGCTAGCGGGAGGTTGGATACGCAGTATTTT. Full variable domain (outside the CDR3, taken from reference TRBV9 and TRBJ2-3): DSGVTQTPKHLITATGQRVTLRCSPRSGDLSVYWYQQSLDQGLQFLIQYYNGEERAKGNILERFSAQQFPDLHSELNLSSLELGDSALYFCASSIGASGRLDTQYFGPGTRLTVL.

This chain links TRBV27 with TRBJ2-5; 10 nucleotides line up with TRBD2. The germline gives CDR1 MNHEY, CDR2 SMNVEV (reference sequence). This CDR3 is 17 amino acids long. V shed 3 bases, J shed 7 bases, and the junction held 14 bases outside the gene matches. The CDR3 nucleotides read TGTGCCAGCAGTTTTTTTAGAAGCGGGAGGGCCTCAGGGACCCAGTACTTC. Its translation: CASSFFRSGRASGTQYF.

The chain carries TRBV6-1 and TRBJ2-3, with a tentative D call TRBD2 (5 bases). This CDR3 comprises 17 residues. The germline V and J ends were trimmed by 2 bases and 7 bases, with 22 bases remaining between them. Per the germline V gene, CDR1 is MNHNS and CDR2 is SASEGT. The CDR3 nucleotides are TGTGCCAGCAGTGAAAAGCCGGGATTCGGCAGCGTGAATACGCAGTATTTT. It yields the protein CASSEKPGFGSVNTQYF.